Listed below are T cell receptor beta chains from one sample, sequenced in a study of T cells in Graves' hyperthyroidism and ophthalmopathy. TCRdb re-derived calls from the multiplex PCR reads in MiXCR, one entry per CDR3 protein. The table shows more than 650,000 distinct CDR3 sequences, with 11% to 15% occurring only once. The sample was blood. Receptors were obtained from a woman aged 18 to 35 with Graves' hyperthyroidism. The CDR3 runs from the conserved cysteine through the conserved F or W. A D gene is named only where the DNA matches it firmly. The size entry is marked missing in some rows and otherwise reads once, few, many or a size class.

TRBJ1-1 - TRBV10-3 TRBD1 CAISESFLDRGSTEAFF TGTGCCATCAGTGAGTCATTCCTCGACAGGGGCAGCACTGAAGCTTTCTTT
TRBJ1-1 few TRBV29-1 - CSVEDTGGMNTEAFF TGCAGCGTTGAAGATACCGGGGGTATGAACACTGAAGCTTTCTTT
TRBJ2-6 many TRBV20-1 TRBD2 CSATPGRGAGANVLTF TGCAGTGCTACCCCAGGGAGGGGCGCCGGGGCCAACGTCCTGACTTTC
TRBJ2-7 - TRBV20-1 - CSAREPRGSYEQYF TGCAGTGCTAGAGAACCCCGAGGCTCCTACGAGCAGTACTTC
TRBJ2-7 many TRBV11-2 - CASSLVRGSSYEQYF TGTGCCAGCAGCTTAGTCCGGGGGTCATCCTACGAGCAGTACTTC
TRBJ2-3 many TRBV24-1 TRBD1 CATSDATGATDTQYF TGTGCCACCAGTGACGCGACAGGGGCGACAGATACGCAGTATTTT
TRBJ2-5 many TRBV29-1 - CSVEGSSYETQYF TGCAGCGTTGAAGGGAGCTCTTATGAGACCCAGTACTTC
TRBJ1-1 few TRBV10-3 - CAIRVANTEAFF TGTGCCATCAGGGTGGCAAACACTGAAGCTTTCTTT
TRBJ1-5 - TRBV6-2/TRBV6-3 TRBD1 CASSRDRDDQPQHF TGTGCCAGCAGCCGGGACAGGGACGATCAGCCCCAGCATTTT
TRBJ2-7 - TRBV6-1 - CASRIRVAYNEQYF TGTGCCAGCAGGATAAGGGTGGCCTACAATGAGCAGTACTTC
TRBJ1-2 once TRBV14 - CASSQAFTGTGGYTF TGTGCCAGCAGCCAAGCCTTTACTGGAACCGGGGGCTACACCTTC
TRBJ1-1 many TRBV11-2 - CASSLGAWDTEAFF TGTGCCAGCAGCTTGGGGGCTTGGGACACTGAAGCTTTCTTT
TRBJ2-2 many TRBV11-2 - CASSLVSDRTWNTGELFF TGTGCCAGCAGCTTAGTCAGTGACAGGACCTGGAACACCGGGGAGCTGTTTTTT